This T cell receptor (beta chain) was obtained from a study of CDR3 diversity in severe acne. TCRdb ran MiXCR on the PCR reads and lists one entry per CDR3 protein. The repertoire holds around 85,000 distinct CDR3 sequences, with 45% to 50% as singletons. CDR1 is MNHEY and CDR2 is SMNVEV in the germline V gene (reference sequence). This CDR3 has 13 amino acids. Trimming removed 3 bases at V and 1 base at J, with 5 bases between. The gene calls are TRBV27 and TRBJ2-3; the D is unclear. The TCR sequence derives from a male donor with severe acne vulgaris. Sequencing was performed on blood. CDR3 in DNA: TGTGCCAGCAGTTTTCTAGGCACAGATACGCAGTATTTT. Translating gives CASSFLGTDTQYF.